The next 11 T cell receptor beta chains were all read from a single sample in a study of cytomegalovirus exposure and HLA in healthy donors. PCR was performed using 60 Vbeta and 13 Jbeta primers. Some clones are missing from TCRdb's copy, which holds only in-frame ones; the method was immunoSEQ multiplex PCR. The sample has 140,000 to 150,000 clones; roughly three fifths are singletons. Sequencing input: PBMCs. The receptors were gathered from a woman in her sixties or seventies in good health and CMV-seronegative.

The V and J genes are TRBV6-1 and TRBJ1-4; 11 positions agree with TRBD1. The CDR3 runs 21 residues. The junction had 12 bases not matched to a gene; V was cut back by 0 bases and J by 0 bases. Germline CDR1 and CDR2: MNHNS and SASEGT. CDR3 protein: CASSEAITGGTGGATNEKLFF. The DNA for the CDR3 is TGTGCCAGCAGTGAAGCAATCACAGGCGGGACAGGGGGTGCAACTAATGAAAAACTGTTTTTT.

The chain has TRBV4-2 and TRBJ2-1; TRBD2 matches 15 bases. The V and J ends lost 4 bases and 7 bases, in that order; junction bases with no gene match: 8. CDR3 length: 17 amino acids. Germline V gives CDR1 LGHNA, CDR2 YNFKEQ. The CDR3 here is CASSLRGLAGGGNEQFF. The DNA for the CDR3 is TGTGCCAGCAGCCTCCGGGGACTAGCGGGAGGTGGGAATGAGCAGTTCTTC.

This rearrangement joins TRBV19 to TRBJ2-5; TRBD2 agrees at 9 bases. There are 14 residues in the CDR3. Trimming took 7 bases from V and 4 from J; bases not matched to a gene: 7. CDR1 and CDR2 (germline): LNHDA, SQIVND (reference sequence). Here the CDR3 DNA reads TGTGCCAGTACGAAAGCGGGAGGTACAGAGACCCAGTACTTC. Residues: CASTKAGGTETQYF.

This chain connects TRBV28 to TRBJ2-7; 12 nucleotides line up with TRBD2. The V segment lost 9 bases and the J segment 0 bases; nucleotides outside the gene matches: 9. This CDR3 is 16 amino acids long. CDR1 is MDHEN, CDR2 SYDVKM, per germline. CDR3 protein: CASRDRGLAGSYEQYF. CDR3 nucleotides: TGTGCCAGTCGGGACAGGGGACTAGCGGGCTCCTACGAGCAGTACTTC.

This chain connects TRBV7-9 to TRBJ2-7; D not certain. The CDR3 length is 11 residues. The V end was cut by 3 bases, the J end by 6 bases, with 6 bases between. Germline V CDR1 and CDR2: SEHNR, FQNEAQ (reference sequence). The CDR3 reads CASSLSGEQYF. The CDR3 DNA sequence: TGTGCCAGCAGCTTGTCAGGCGAGCAGTACTTC. Using reference TRBV7-9 and TRBJ2-7 for the parts outside the CDR3, the full variable domain is DTGVSQNPRHKITKRGQNVTFRCDPISEHNRLYWYRQTLGQGPEFLTYFQNEAQLEKSRLLSDRFSAERPKGSFSTLEIQRTEQGDSAMYLCASSLSGEQYFGPGTRLTVT.

J is TRBJ1-1 and V is TRBV2; maybe TRBD1 (6 bases). Germline V CDR1 and CDR2: SNHLY, FYNNEI. V lost 9 bases and J 6 bases, leaving 11 bases between the germline ends. The CDR3 consists of 11 residues. CDR3 bases: TGTGCCAGTACTAACAGGGCTGAAGCTTTCTTT. It translates to CASTNRAEAFF.

The count of this clone is one. V is TRBV5-1 and J is TRBJ2-3, with 8 bases aligning to TRBD2. CDR3 size: 15 residues. CDR1 is SGHRS, CDR2 YFSETQ, per germline. V was clipped by 4 bases and J by 5 bases; unmatched bases: 9. CDR3 DNA sequence: TGCGCCAGCAGCGTCGGGACTAGTCTAGGAGATACGCAGTATTTT. Translated, it gives CASSVGTSLGDTQYF.

This rearrangement joins TRBV19 to TRBJ2-2; the D is unclear. The CDR3 totals 14 residues. V was pared by 2 bases and J by 1 base, with 5 bases between. From germline, CDR1 is LNHDA and CDR2 SQIVND (reference sequence). The DNA for the CDR3 is TGTGCCAGTAGTATAACCAGGAACACCGGGGAGCTGTTTTTT. Translation gives CASSITRNTGELFF.

The chain has TRBV7-9 and TRBJ2-3; D might be TRBD2 (5 bases). The CDR3 is made up of 14 amino acids. Trimming cost V 3 bases and J 4 bases, with 11 bases left between them. The germline V gene has CDR1 SEHNR and CDR2 FQNEAQ (reference sequence). The DNA of the CDR3 is TGTGCCAGCAGCTTTATTGTTAGCGCAGATACGCAGTATTTT. This gives the protein CASSFIVSADTQYF.

V and J are TRBV19 and TRBJ1-1; perhaps TRBD1 as D (6 bases). V was trimmed by 6 bases and J by 6 bases, leaving 17 bases between them. The CDR3 totals 14 residues. CDR1 and CDR2 from the germline V gene are LNHDA and SQIVND (reference sequence). The CDR3 bases are TGTGCCAGTAGAACAGGGCCACAGGATGCTGAAGCTTTCTTT. Its protein product is CASRTGPQDAEAFF.

The chain links TRBV6-4 to TRBJ2-7, with 9 positions matching TRBD1. V was pared by 3 bases and J by 11 bases, with 2 bases of the junction left unmatched. This CDR3 spans 11 amino acids. Looked up from germline, CDR1 is MRHNA and CDR2 is SNTAGT. The CDR3 loop is CASSERDREYF. The CDR3, as DNA: TGTGCCAGCAGTGAGAGGGACAGGGAGTACTTC.